The rows below give T cell receptor beta chains drawn from one sample of a study of blood T cell repertoires in COVID-19. Produced via immunoSEQ multiplex PCR; TCRdb's table is partial and in-frame only. This table holds around 180,000 clones, 82% found once. The material sequenced was peripheral blood. These receptors were taken from a woman older than 75 with active or convalescent COVID-19. CDR3s leave out the opening cysteine and the closing phenylalanine or tryptophan. Each record gives: D gene, V gene, CDR3 length, J gene, CDR3 protein. D genes are given only for firm matches.

TRBD1	TRBV5-4	13	TRBJ2-3	ASSLRDRGTDTQY
TRBD1	TRBV28	13	TRBJ1-2	ASSPRDRGTRGYT
TRBD1	TRBV6-4	11	TRBJ1-2	ATSGGQGRGYT
.	TRBV18	12	TRBJ1-1	ASSRGEGGLEAF
.	TRBV4-1	13	TRBJ1-4	ASSQDRQANEKLF
.	TRBV19	11	TRBJ2-7	ASSRGAAGEQY
TRBD1	TRBV6-5	13	TRBJ2-2	ASSYWDRGAGELF
.	TRBV5-8	11	TRBJ1-4	ASSPTENEKLF
TRBD2	TRBV3-1/TRBV3-2	15	TRBJ2-2	ASSRALAGANTGELF
.	TRBV5-6	10	TRBJ1-1	ASSLGVAEAF
TRBD2	TRBV24-1	11	TRBJ2-1	ATSDTLAGVKF
TRBD1	TRBV7-3	13	TRBJ2-1	ASSPNDRVYNEQF
.	TRBV6-6	13	TRBJ1-1	ASSYGGRGNTEAF
.	TRBV14	10	TRBJ2-7	ASSQDFYEQY
.	TRBV10-1	12	TRBJ2-3	ASRQRGSTDTQY
TRBD1	TRBV28	11	TRBJ1-2	ASSGWDRGDDT